Given below is one T cell receptor beta chain in context. Its target is unknown. These data belong to a study of T cell repertoires in cytomegalovirus infection. Study findings and constraints: Within the response measured ex vivo, HLA-C-restricted CMV-specific TCR beta clonotypes were dominant.

TCRdb passed the reads through MiXCR, listing each CDR3 protein once. Among 150,000 or so distinct CDR3 sequences listed, 17% were seen once. Between the trimmed V and J ends, which lost 2 bases and 2 bases, there was a span of 13 bases. Per the germline V gene, CDR1 is SGHVS and CDR2 is FQNEAQ. The CDR3 extends over 16 amino acids. This clonotype was obtained from a human donor in good health (CMV status not recorded). Some clones in this sample may be carry-over from other donors' samples. V gene TRBV7-8 combines with J gene TRBJ2-1, with unresolved D. The specimen was CD8+ T cells from PBMCs. The CDR3 sequence is CASSLNPALTYNEQFF. DNA for the CDR3: TGTGCCAGCAGCTTAAATCCAGCGCTTACCTACAATGAGCAGTTCTTC.